This T cell receptor beta chain was observed in a study of blood T cells in healthy people across ages. Study-wide points: Percentage of naive T cells showed a strong correlation with TCR beta diversity. Per million T cells, TCR beta diversity dropped roughly linearly as age increased.

The CDR3 is 16 amino acids. The germline V and J ends were trimmed by 1 base and 9 bases, with 20 bases remaining between them. Germline loops: CDR1 LGHNA, CDR2 YNFKEQ. As concerns this clonotype: The target antigen is unknown.

PCR was performed a second time for about 7 to 12 cycles using a sample-barcoded 5' primer and a J-beta primer mix. TCRdb reprocessed the 5' RACE reads with MiXCR, giving one entry per CDR3 protein. This table holds 1,300,000 or so distinct CDR3 sequences, roughly 60% found once. The receptor comes from a man in his late teens or twenties in good health. V is TRBV4-2 and J is TRBJ2-3; D unclear. The sample taken for sequencing was blood. CDR3 protein: CASSQGLTETKGTQYF. The CDR3 DNA reads TGTGCCAGCAGCCAAGGTCTTACAGAAACTAAAGGGACGCAGTATTTT.